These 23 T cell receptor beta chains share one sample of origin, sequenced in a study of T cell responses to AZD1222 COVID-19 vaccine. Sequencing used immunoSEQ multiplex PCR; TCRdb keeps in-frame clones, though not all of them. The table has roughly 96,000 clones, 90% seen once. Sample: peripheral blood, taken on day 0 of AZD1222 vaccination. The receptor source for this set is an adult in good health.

CDR3 amino acids: CASSPHREANTEAFF. CDR3 DNA: TGTGCCAGCAGCCCCCACAGGGAGGCGAACACTGAAGCTTTCTTT. This chain connects TRBV6-4 to TRBJ1-1, with TRBD1 as a possible D gene (6 bases). The V end was cut by 6 bases, the J end by 1 base, with 15 bases between. This CDR3 contains 15 residues. Germline lookup yields CDR1 MRHNA and CDR2 SNTAGT.

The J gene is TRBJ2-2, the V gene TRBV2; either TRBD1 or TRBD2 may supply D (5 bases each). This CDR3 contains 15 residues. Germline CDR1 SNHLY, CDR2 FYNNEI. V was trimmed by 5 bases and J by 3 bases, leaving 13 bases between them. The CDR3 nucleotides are TGTGCCAGCAGTCGGGGCAGTCCGGACACCGGGGAGCTGTTTTTT. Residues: CASSRGSPDTGELFF.

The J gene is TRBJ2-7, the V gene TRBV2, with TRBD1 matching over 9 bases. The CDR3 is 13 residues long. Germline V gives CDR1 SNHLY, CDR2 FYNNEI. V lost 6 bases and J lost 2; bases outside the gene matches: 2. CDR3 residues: CASRGQGAYEQYF. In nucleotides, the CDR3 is TGTGCCAGCAGGGGACAGGGAGCCTACGAGCAGTACTTC.

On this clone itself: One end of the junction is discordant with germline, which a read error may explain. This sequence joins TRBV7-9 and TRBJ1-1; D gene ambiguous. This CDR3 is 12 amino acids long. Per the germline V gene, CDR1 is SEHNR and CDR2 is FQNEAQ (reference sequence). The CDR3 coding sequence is TGTGCCAGCAGCCCCACGAACGCTGAAGCTTTCTTT. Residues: CASSPTNAEAFF.

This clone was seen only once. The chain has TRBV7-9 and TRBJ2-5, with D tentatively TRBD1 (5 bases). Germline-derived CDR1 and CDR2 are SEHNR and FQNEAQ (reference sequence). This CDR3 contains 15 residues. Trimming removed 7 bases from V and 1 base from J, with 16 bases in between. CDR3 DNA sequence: TGTGCCAGCAAGATGGGGCAGATTTTCCAAGAGACCCAGTACTTC. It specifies CASKMGQIFQETQYF.

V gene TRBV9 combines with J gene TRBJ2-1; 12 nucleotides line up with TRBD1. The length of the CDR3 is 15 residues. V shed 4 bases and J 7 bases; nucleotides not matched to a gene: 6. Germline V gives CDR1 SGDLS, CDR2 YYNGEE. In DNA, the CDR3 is TGTGCCAGCAGCACCGGGACAGGGGGCTCAAATGAGCAGTTCTTC. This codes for CASSTGTGGSNEQFF.

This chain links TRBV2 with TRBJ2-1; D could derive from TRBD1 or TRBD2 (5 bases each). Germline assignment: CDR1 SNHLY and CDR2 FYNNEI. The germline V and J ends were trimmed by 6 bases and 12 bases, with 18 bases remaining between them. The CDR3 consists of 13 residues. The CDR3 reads CASRGTDKTPQFF. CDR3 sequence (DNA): TGTGCCAGCAGGGGGACGGACAAAACCCCGCAGTTCTTC.

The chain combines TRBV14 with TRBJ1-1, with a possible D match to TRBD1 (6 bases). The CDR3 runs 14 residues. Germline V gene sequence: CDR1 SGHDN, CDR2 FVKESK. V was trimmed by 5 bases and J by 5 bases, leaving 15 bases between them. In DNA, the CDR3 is TGTGCCAGCAGCGAAGCAGGGGCGCGAACTGAAGCTTTCTTT. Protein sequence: CASSEAGARTEAFF.

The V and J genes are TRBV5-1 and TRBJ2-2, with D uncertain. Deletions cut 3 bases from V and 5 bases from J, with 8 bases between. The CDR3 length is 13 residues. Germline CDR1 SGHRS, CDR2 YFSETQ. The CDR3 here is CASSSMKTGELFF. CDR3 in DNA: TGCGCCAGCAGCTCCATGAAAACCGGGGAGCTGTTTTTT.

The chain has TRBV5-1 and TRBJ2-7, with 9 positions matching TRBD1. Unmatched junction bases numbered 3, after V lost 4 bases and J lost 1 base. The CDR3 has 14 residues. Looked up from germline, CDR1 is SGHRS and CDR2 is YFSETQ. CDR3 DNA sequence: TGCGCCAGCAGCGGGGGACAGGGATCCTACGAGCAGTACTTC. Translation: CASSGGQGSYEQYF.

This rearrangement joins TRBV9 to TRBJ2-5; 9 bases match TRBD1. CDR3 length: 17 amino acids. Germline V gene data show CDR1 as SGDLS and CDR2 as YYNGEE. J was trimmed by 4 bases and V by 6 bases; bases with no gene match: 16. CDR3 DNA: TGTGCCAGCACTCCTAGGGGGGACAGGGAGAGGGGAGAGACCCAGTACTTC. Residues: CASTPRGDRERGETQYF.

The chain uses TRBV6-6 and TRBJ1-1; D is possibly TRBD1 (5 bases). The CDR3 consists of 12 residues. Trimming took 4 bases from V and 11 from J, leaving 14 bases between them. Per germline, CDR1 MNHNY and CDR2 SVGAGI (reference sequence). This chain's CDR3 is CASSWEVEGAFF. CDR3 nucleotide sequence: TGTGCCAGCAGTTGGGAAGTGGAGGGGGCTTTCTTT.

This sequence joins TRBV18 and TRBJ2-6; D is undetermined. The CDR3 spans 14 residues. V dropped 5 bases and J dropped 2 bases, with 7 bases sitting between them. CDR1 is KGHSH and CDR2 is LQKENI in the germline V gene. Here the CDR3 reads CASSGVPGANVLTF. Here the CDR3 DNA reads TGTGCCAGCTCAGGGGTTCCTGGGGCCAACGTCCTGACTTTC. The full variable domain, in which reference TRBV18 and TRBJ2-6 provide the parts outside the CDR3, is NAGVMQNPRHLVRRRGQEARLRCSPMKGHSHVYWYRQLPEEGLKFMVYLQKENIIDESGMPKERFSAEFPKEGPSILRIQQVVRGDSAAYFCASSGVPGANVLTFGAGSRLTVL.

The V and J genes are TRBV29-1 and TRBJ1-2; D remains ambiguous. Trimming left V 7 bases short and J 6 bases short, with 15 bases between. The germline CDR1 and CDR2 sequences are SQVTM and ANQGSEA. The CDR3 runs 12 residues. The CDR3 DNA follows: TGCAGCGCCACACCCGGGCGGGATGGCTACACCTTC. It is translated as CSATPGRDGYTF. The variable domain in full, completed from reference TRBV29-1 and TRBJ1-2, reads SAVISQKPSRDICQRGTSLTIQCQVDSQVTMMFWYRQQPGQSLTLIATANQGSEATYESGFVIDKFPISRPNLTFSTLTVSNMSPEDSSIYLCSATPGRDGYTFGSGTRLTVV.

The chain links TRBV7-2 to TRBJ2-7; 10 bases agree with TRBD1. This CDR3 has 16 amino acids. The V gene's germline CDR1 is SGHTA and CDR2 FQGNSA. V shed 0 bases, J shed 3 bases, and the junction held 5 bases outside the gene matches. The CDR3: CASSLAGTGAYYEQYF. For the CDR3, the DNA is TGTGCCAGCAGCTTAGCCGGGACAGGGGCCTACTACGAGCAGTACTTC.

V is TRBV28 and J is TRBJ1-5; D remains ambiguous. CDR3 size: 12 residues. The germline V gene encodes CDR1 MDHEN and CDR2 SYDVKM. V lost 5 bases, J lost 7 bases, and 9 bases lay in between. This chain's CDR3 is CASSLISQPQHF. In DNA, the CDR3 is TGTGCCAGCAGTCTTATCTCCCAGCCCCAGCATTTT. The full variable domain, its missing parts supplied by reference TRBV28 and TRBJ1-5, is DVKVTQSSRYLVKRTGEKVFLECVQDMDHENMFWYRQDPGLGLRLIYFSYDVKMKEKGDIPEGYSVSREKKERFSLILESASTNQTSMYLCASSLISQPQHFGDGTRLSIL.

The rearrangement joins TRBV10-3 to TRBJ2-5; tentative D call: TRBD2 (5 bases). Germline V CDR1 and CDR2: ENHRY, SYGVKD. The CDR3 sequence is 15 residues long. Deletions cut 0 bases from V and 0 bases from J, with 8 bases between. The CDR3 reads CAISESTNHQETQYF. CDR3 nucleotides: TGTGCCATCAGTGAGTCGACTAACCACCAAGAGACCCAGTACTTC.

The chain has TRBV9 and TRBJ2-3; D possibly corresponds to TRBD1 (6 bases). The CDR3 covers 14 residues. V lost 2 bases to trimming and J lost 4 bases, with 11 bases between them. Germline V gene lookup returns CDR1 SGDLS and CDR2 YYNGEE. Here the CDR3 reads CASSVVPGADTQYF. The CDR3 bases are TGTGCCAGCAGCGTGGTCCCAGGGGCAGATACGCAGTATTTT.

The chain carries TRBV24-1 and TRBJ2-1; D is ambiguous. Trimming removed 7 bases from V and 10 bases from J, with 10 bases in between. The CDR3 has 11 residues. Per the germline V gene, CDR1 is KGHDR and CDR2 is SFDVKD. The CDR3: CATSRSREQFF. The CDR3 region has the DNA TGTGCCACCAGCAGGTCTCGGGAGCAGTTCTTC.

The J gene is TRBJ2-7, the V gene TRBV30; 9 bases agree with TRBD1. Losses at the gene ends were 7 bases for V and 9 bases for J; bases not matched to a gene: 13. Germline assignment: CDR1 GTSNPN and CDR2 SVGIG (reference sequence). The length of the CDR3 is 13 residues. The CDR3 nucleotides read TGTGCCTACAGCCGGGACAGGGTTCAAGGGCAGTACTTC. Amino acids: CAYSRDRVQGQYF. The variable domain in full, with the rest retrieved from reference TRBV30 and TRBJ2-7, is SQTIHQWPATLVQPVGSPLSLECTVEGTSNPNLYWYRQAAGRGLQLLFYSVGIGQISSEVPQNLSASRPQDRQFILSSKKLLLSDSGFYLCAYSRDRVQGQYFGPGTRLTVT.

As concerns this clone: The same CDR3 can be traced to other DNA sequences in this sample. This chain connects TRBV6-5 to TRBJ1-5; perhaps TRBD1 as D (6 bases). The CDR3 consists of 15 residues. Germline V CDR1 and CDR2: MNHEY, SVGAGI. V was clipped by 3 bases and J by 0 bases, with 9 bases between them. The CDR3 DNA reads TGTGCCAGCAGTTATGGACAGAATAGCAATCAGCCCCAGCATTTT. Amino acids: CASSYGQNSNQPQHF.

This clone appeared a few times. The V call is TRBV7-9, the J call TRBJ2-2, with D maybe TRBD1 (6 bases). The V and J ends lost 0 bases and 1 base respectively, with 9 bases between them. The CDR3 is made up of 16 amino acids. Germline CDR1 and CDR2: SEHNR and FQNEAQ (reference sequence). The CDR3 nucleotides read TGTGCCAGCAGCTTAGCGGGACATAGGAACACCGGGGAGCTGTTTTTT. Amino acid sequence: CASSLAGHRNTGELFF.

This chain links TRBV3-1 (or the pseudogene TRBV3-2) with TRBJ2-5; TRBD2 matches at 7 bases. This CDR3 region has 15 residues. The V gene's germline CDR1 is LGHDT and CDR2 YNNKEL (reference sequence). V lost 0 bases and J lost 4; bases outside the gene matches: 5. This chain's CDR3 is CASSQDKRGLETQYF. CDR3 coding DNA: TGTGCCAGCAGCCAAGATAAGCGGGGCCTAGAGACCCAGTACTTC.